This T cell receptor beta chain was retrieved from a study of T cells in Graves' hyperthyroidism and ophthalmopathy. For the study at large: Peripheral blood was collected at initial diagnosis, before any treatment.

TCR beta CDR3 sequences were amplified from RNA transcripts. The TCR CDR3 was amplified in a first-round RT-PCR using the HTBI primer set. TCRdb recomputed calls from the multiplex PCR reads with MiXCR, one row per CDR3 protein. The sample yields hundreds of thousands of distinct CDR3 sequences, approximately 15% seen once. This clonotype was seen only a few times. Its antigen is unknown. The ends were cut back, 7 bases at V and 3 bases at J, with 18 bases in the middle. This CDR3 has 15 amino acids. Germline V lookup: CDR1 LNHDA, CDR2 SQIVND (reference sequence). Whole-study findings and limits: Among clonotypes expanded in thyroid above 0.001, most were also found in blood.

What was sequenced was blood. V usage is TRBV19 and J usage is TRBJ1-2; D is perhaps TRBD1 (5 bases). The source of this sequence is a woman aged 18-29 years with Graves' hyperthyroidism. The CDR3 region is CASTLAGGKDYGYTF. The CDR3 nucleotides are TGTGCCAGTACTCTCGCCGGGGGAAAGGACTATGGCTACACCTTC.